The rows below give T cell receptor beta chains drawn from one sample of a study of T cells after yellow fever vaccination. TCRdb reprocessed the 5' RACE reads via MiXCR and lists one record per CDR3 protein. This table holds about 510,000 distinct CDR3 sequences, roughly a fifth found once. This specimen was PBMCs, taken about 20 days after the first yellow fever vaccination. These receptors were obtained from a man between 18 and 29 years old who received the YFV17D yellow fever vaccine. Each CDR3 is given with its conserved first and last residue. The D gene is left open where the match is weak. Part of the rows lack a size; the others show once, few, many or a class for expanded clones.

V gene	D gene	clone size	J gene	CDR3 protein	CDR3 DNA
TRBV11-2	-	-	TRBJ1-1	CASSLDPTDSLGLNTEAFF	TGTGCCAGCAGCTTAGACCCAACGGACAGCCTTGGGTTGAACACTGAAGCTTTCTTT
TRBV4-1	-	-	TRBJ2-2	CASSPSGEGPGELFF	TGCGCCAGCAGCCCATCAGGGGAAGGACCCGGGGAGCTGTTTTTT
TRBV11-2	-	-	TRBJ2-1	CASSLSGSGEQFF	TGTGCCAGCAGCTTGTCAGGATCGGGGGAGCAGTTCTTC
TRBV5-1	-	few	TRBJ2-5	CASSRTVTQETQYF	TGCGCCAGCAGTAGGACGGTTACTCAAGAGACCCAGTACTTC
TRBV18	TRBD1	-	TRBJ2-3	CASSPLTGGSDTQYF	TGTGCCAGCTCACCATTGACAGGGGGCTCAGATACGCAGTATTTT
TRBV7-2	-	-	TRBJ1-5	CASSLPDRSNQPQHF	TGTGCCAGCAGCTTACCCGACAGGAGCAATCAGCCCCAGCATTTT
TRBV10-3	-	few	TRBJ2-5	CATKNWDNHGETQYF	TGTGCCACCAAAAATTGGGACAACCACGGGGAGACCCAGTACTTC
TRBV5-1	-	few	TRBJ1-6	CASSPSSGVENSPLHF	TGCGCCAGCAGTCCGTCTTCAGGGGTTGAGAATTCACCCCTCCACTTT
TRBV5-1	-	few	TRBJ1-2	CASNRGRGGYTF	TGCGCCAGCAATCGGGGGCGCGGAGGCTACACCTTC
TRBV5-4	-	once	TRBJ1-6	CASSLAVRNSPLHF	TGTGCCAGCAGCTTGGCCGTGAGAAATTCACCCCTCCACTTT
TRBV3-1	-	-	TRBJ2-5	CASTLAGREETQYF	TGTGCCAGCACCCTGGCGGGGAGAGAAGAGACCCAGTACTTC
TRBV7-2	-	-	TRBJ2-1	CASSRTYYNEQFF	TGTGCCAGCAGCCGGACCTACTACAATGAGCAGTTCTTC
TRBV2	-	-	TRBJ1-5	CASSDIWGSQPQHF	TGTGCCAGCAGTGATATTTGGGGGTCTCAGCCCCAGCATTTT
TRBV1	-	-	TRBJ2-3	CTSSQETIAGAYGTQYF	TGCACCAGCAGCCAAGAAACGATAGCGGGGGCATACGGTACGCAGTATTTT
TRBV29-1	TRBD2	-	TRBJ2-3	CSAGGEITDTQYF	TGCAGCGCCGGGGGGGAAATCACAGATACGCAGTATTTT
TRBV7-3	TRBD2	-	TRBJ2-5	CASSLSGLAPRVTQYF	TGTGCCAGCAGCTTGTCGGGACTAGCCCCCCGGGTAACCCAGTACTTC
TRBV27	-	-	TRBJ1-1	CASSLIGKGDTEAFF	TGTGCCAGCAGTTTAATCGGGAAAGGGGACACTGAAGCTTTCTTT
TRBV11-1	-	few	TRBJ1-3	CASSSSERGTPGSRNTIYF	TGTGCCAGCAGTTCTAGCGAGAGGGGAACCCCAGGGTCTCGAAACACCATATATTTT
TRBV12-3/TRBV12-4	-	many	TRBJ1-5	CASSSMNQPQHF	TGTGCCAGCAGTTCAATGAATCAGCCCCAGCATTTT
TRBV4-1	-	-	TRBJ1-2	CASSQDVAGDGYTF	TGCGCCAGCAGCCAAGATGTGGCAGGGGATGGCTACACCTTC
TRBV14	TRBD2	once	TRBJ2-3	CASSQFQGLAGNHPTDTQYF	TGTGCCAGCAGCCAATTCCAAGGACTAGCGGGGAACCACCCCACAGATACGCAGTATTTT
TRBV9	-	few	TRBJ2-5	CASSLWPEKETQYF	TGTGCCAGCAGCTTATGGCCAGAGAAAGAGACCCAGTACTTC
TRBV7-3	TRBD1	-	TRBJ2-7	CASSLYGRGSYEQYF	TGTGCCAGCAGCTTATATGGCAGGGGGTCCTACGAGCAGTACTTC
TRBV6-5	-	few	TRBJ2-1	CASSSNRPSSYNEQFF	TGTGCCAGCAGTTCTAACAGGCCCAGCTCCTACAATGAGCAGTTCTTC
TRBV3-1	-	-	TRBJ1-6	CASSPSRDSPLHF	TGTGCCAGCAGCCCTTCAAGGGATTCACCCCTCCACTTT
TRBV6-5	-	few	TRBJ2-7	CASSYTGRPYEQYF	TGTGCCAGCAGTTACACGGGACGGCCCTACGAGCAGTACTTC
TRBV27	-	few	TRBJ2-2	CASSPTIAFYTGELFF	TGTGCCAGCAGTCCTACCATCGCGTTTTACACCGGGGAGCTGTTTTTT
TRBV5-4	-	-	TRBJ2-3	CASSLRGAGVTQYF	TGTGCCAGCAGCTTGCGCGGGGCCGGTGTTACGCAGTATTTT
TRBV5-1	TRBD2	many	TRBJ2-3	CASSLWRGTDTQYF	TGCGCCAGCAGCTTGTGGCGGGGGACAGATACGCAGTATTTT
TRBV7-9	TRBD1	few	TRBJ1-4	CASSLYQGDRFF	TGTGCCAGCAGCCTCTACCAGGGGGATCGGTTTTTT
TRBV4-1	-	few	TRBJ1-1	CASSPPPGWRLTPFF	TGCGCCAGCAGCCCCCCCCCGGGTTGGCGGCTTACGCCTTTCTTT
TRBV7-9	TRBD2	few	TRBJ2-3	CASSLGGGLAHTQYF	TGTGCCAGCAGCTTAGGGGGGGGACTAGCTCATACGCAGTATTTT
TRBV27	TRBD2	few	TRBJ2-3	CASSSPRTSGGPRTDTQYF	TGTGCCAGCAGTTCGCCCCGGACTAGCGGGGGGCCCCGCACAGATACGCAGTATTTT
TRBV7-8	-	few	TRBJ1-1	CASSPGALNTEAFF	TGTGCCAGCAGCCCCGGGGCCCTGAACACTGAAGCTTTCTTT
TRBV4-3	TRBD2	-	TRBJ2-1	CASSQASSGGRSYNEQFF	TGCGCCAGCAGCCAAGCATCTAGCGGGGGAAGGTCCTACAATGAGCAGTTCTTC
TRBV7-3	TRBD1	-	TRBJ2-1	CASSLRTGGKGNEQFF	TGTGCCAGCAGCCTACGGACAGGGGGAAAGGGCAATGAGCAGTTCTTC
TRBV15	-	once	TRBJ1-2	CATSETGRNYGYTF	TGTGCCACCAGCGAGACAGGACGAAACTATGGCTACACCTTC
TRBV5-1	-	few	TRBJ2-5	CASHSPTQETQYF	TGCGCCAGCCATTCCCCTACCCAAGAGACCCAGTACTTC
TRBV6-6	-	few	TRBJ2-7	CASSYQGSYEQYF	TGTGCCAGCAGTTACCAGGGTTCCTACGAGCAGTACTTC
TRBV11-2	-	-	TRBJ1-2	CASSLDRAVYGYTF	TGTGCCAGCAGCTTAGACAGGGCGGTCTATGGCTACACCTTC
TRBV24-1	TRBD1	-	TRBJ2-3	CATSDYGQGWRTQYF	TGTGCCACCAGTGACTACGGACAGGGATGGCGAACGCAGTATTTT
TRBV4-2	-	-	TRBJ2-3	CASSQKKGSTDTQYF	TGTGCCAGCAGCCAGAAAAAGGGCAGCACAGATACGCAGTATTTT